The 15 T cell receptor beta chains in this list originate from one sample, sequenced in a study of T cell changes during pregnancy in multiple sclerosis. Repertoires were generated with immunoSEQ multiplex PCR, while TCRdb's copy carries only in-frame clones and drops some. The table has about 70,000 clones, approximately 94% seen once; the top ten hold less than 0.65%. The sample consisted of peripheral blood, taken in the third trimester of pregnancy. These receptors were taken from a female donor with multiple sclerosis, enrolled in a pregnancy study.

V and J are TRBV19 and TRBJ1-5; D is possibly TRBD1 (6 bases). V gave up 7 bases and J gave up 6 bases, with 19 bases separating them. Germline loops: CDR1 LNHDA, CDR2 SQIVND (reference sequence). The CDR3 runs to 15 residues. In DNA form, the CDR3 reads TGTGCCAGTACCCACGACAGGTTTCGGAGTCAGCCCCAGCATTTT. The encoded protein is CASTHDRFRSQPQHF. The complete variable domain, with remaining parts taken from reference TRBV19 and TRBJ1-5, reads DGGITQSPKYLFRKEGQNVTLSCEQNLNHDAMYWYRQDPGQGLRLIYYSQIVNDFQKGDIAEGYSVSREKKESFPLTVTSAQKNPTAFYLCASTHDRFRSQPQHFGDGTRLSIL.

V and J are TRBV5-4 and TRBJ2-7, with D possibly being TRBD2 (5 bases). There are 17 residues in the CDR3. V was cut by 4 bases and J by 7 bases, with 27 bases left in between. Germline lookup yields CDR1 SGHNT and CDR2 YYREEE (reference sequence). DNA of the CDR3: TGTGCCAGCAGCATCCCTAGTGTGGGCCCAATCACGGGGGAGCAGTACTTC. Its translation: CASSIPSVGPITGEQYF.

The chain has TRBV11-2 and TRBJ1-1; D perhaps matches TRBD1 (5 bases). This CDR3 contains 15 residues. The V and J ends lost 5 bases and 0 bases respectively, with 13 bases between them. Germline CDR1 is SGHAT and CDR2 is FQNNGV. This chain's CDR3 is CASSRVGQLNTEAFF. The DNA of the CDR3 is TGTGCCAGCAGCCGAGTCGGACAACTGAACACTGAAGCTTTCTTT.

V is TRBV5-6 and J is TRBJ2-1; 10 bases align to TRBD1. With 0 bases clipped from V and 3 bases from J, the junction kept 3 bases outside the gene matches. The CDR3 runs to 16 residues. Germline values: CDR1 SGHDT, CDR2 YYEEEE. The CDR3 here is CASSLEWTGGYNEQFF. As DNA, the CDR3 is TGTGCCAGCAGCTTGGAGTGGACAGGGGGCTACAATGAGCAGTTCTTC.

The J gene is TRBJ1-1, the V gene TRBV30; D unresolved. Germline-derived CDR1 and CDR2 are GTSNPN and SVGIG (reference sequence). CDR3 length: 14 amino acids. The germline V and J ends were trimmed by 5 bases and 4 bases, with 17 bases remaining between them. The CDR3 DNA follows: TGTGCCTGGGGCAGGTTTGGTGGGTTCACTGAAGCTTTCTTT. This encodes CAWGRFGGFTEAFF. The full variable domain, in which reference TRBV30 and TRBJ1-1 provide the parts outside the CDR3, is SQTIHQWPATLVQPVGSPLSLECTVEGTSNPNLYWYRQAAGRGLQLLFYSVGIGQISSEVPQNLSASRPQDRQFILSSKKLLLSDSGFYLCAWGRFGGFTEAFFGQGTRLTVV.

The CDR3 reads CASSPLRGLPYEQYF. For the CDR3, the DNA is TGTGCCAGCAGCCCGCTTCGTGGACTACCTTACGAGCAGTACTTC. J is TRBJ2-7 and V is TRBV4-2; TRBD2 is a possible D gene (6 bases). There are 15 residues in the CDR3. V was clipped by 4 bases and J by 4 bases, with 17 bases between them. Germline V gene data show CDR1 as LGHNA and CDR2 as YNFKEQ.

V is TRBV6-5 and J is TRBJ1-2; D gene unclear. The CDR3 length is 11 residues. The germline gives CDR1 MNHEY, CDR2 SVGAGI. Trimming took off 1 base at V and 9 bases at J, with 6 bases between the two ends. CDR3 coding DNA: TGTGCCAGCAGTTACTTCGGGAGCTACACCTTC. Translated: CASSYFGSYTF.

A single count supports this clone. The rearrangement uses TRBV15 and TRBJ1-5; 9 bases are a match to TRBD1. Trimming took 3 bases from V and 6 from J; bases not matched to a gene: 6. The germline gives CDR1 LNHNV, CDR2 YYDKDF (reference sequence). CDR3 length: 15 residues. The CDR3 spells CATSRDRGGGQPQHF. The CDR3 nucleotides read TGTGCCACCAGCAGGGACAGGGGAGGGGGTCAGCCCCAGCATTTT.

The chain couples TRBV19 to TRBJ2-7, with TRBD1 identical over 8 bases. V shed 4 bases and J 6 bases; nucleotides not matched to a gene: 14. CDR3 length: 16 amino acids. The germline gives CDR1 LNHDA, CDR2 SQIVND (reference sequence). The CDR3: CASSTLIGQGIGEQYF. CDR3 nucleotides: TGTGCCAGTAGTACCCTCATAGGACAGGGTATAGGCGAGCAGTACTTC.

The chain employs TRBV7-2 and TRBJ2-5; possibly TRBD1 for D (6 bases). The V end lost 0 bases, the J end lost 2 bases, and 7 bases lay between the germline ends. Germline-derived CDR1 and CDR2 are SGHTA and FQGNSA. This CDR3 region has 14 residues. The CDR3 loop reads CASSLAGAQETQYF. The CDR3 DNA reads TGTGCCAGCAGCTTAGCGGGGGCACAAGAGACCCAGTACTTC. Based on the CDR3 plus reference TRBV7-2 and TRBJ2-5, the full variable domain is GAGVSQSPSNKVTEKGKDVELRCDPISGHTALYWYRQSLGQGLEFLIYFQGNSAPDKSGLPSDRFSAERTGGSVSTLTIQRTQQEDSAVYLCASSLAGAQETQYFGPGTRLLVL.

The sample holds one count of this clone. The V and J genes are TRBV23-1 and TRBJ2-3; tentatively, D is TRBD1 (5 bases). TRBV23-1 is known as an ORF, though its function is uncertain. This CDR3 has 16 residues. The ends were cut back, 0 bases at V and 2 bases at J, with 12 bases in the middle. The CDR3 DNA is TGCGCCAGCAGTCAATCTAGCAGGGTCGCCACAGATACGCAGTATTTT. Its protein is CASSQSSRVATDTQYF.

To note about this clone: This sample also contains other DNA sequences that code for the same CDR3. The chain combines TRBV30 with TRBJ1-2; 8 bases map to TRBD1. Germline V gives CDR1 GTSNPN, CDR2 SVGIG (reference sequence). CDR3 length equals 12 residues. V was pared by 5 bases and J by 7 bases, with 6 bases of the junction left unmatched. Here the CDR3 DNA reads TGTGCCTGGGGACAGGGATGGGGTGGCTACACCTTC. Translated, it gives CAWGQGWGGYTF.

The V and J genes are TRBV7-3 and TRBJ1-2, with TRBD1 matching over 10 bases. J gave up 7 bases and V 5 bases, and 10 bases lay outside the gene matches. The germline V gene has CDR1 SGHTA and CDR2 FQGTGA. The CDR3 is 15 amino acids. CDR3 bases: TGTGCCAGCAGCCCGATGGACAGGGGGAAAGGTGGCTACACCTTC. This gives the protein CASSPMDRGKGGYTF.

The chain couples TRBV27 to TRBJ1-2, with D possibly matching TRBD1 (5 bases). V was cut by 0 bases and J by 3 bases, with 14 bases left in between. Germline CDR1 reads MNHEY; CDR2 reads SMNVEV (reference sequence). This CDR3 is 16 amino acids long. CDR3 residues: CASSLSMPRVDYGYTF. The CDR3 DNA is TGTGCCAGCAGTTTATCGATGCCCAGGGTTGACTATGGCTACACCTTC.

The rearrangement uses TRBV9 and TRBJ2-2; D might be TRBD2 (6 bases). Looked up from germline, CDR1 is SGDLS and CDR2 is YYNGEE. This CDR3 has 13 residues. Trimming left V 5 bases short and J 6 bases short, with 11 bases between. This CDR3 is CASRGGVSGELFF. DNA of the CDR3: TGTGCCAGCAGAGGAGGGGTTTCCGGGGAGCTGTTTTTT.